This T cell receptor (beta chain) was identified during a study of beta chain features in type 1 diabetes. As every portion of the isolated RNA was reverse transcribed, the sequencing read expressed TCRB transcripts. Several million reads per sample on average were obtained from naive, central memory and regulatory T cell samples. The data were produced by immunoSEQ multiplex PCR, yet TCRdb's version contains in-frame clones alone and is incomplete. The sample has under 250,000 clones, approximately 15% seen once; the top ten hold roughly 0.02%. The germline CDR1 and CDR2 sequences are SGHRS and YFSETQ. The V gene lost 4 bases and the J gene lost 0 bases, with 10 bases spanning the gap. The CDR3 loop spans 14 amino acids. CD45RO/CCR7/CD25/CD127/CD95/CD27 separated CD4+ naive, central memory, regulatory and stem cell-like memory cells by sorting. Sorted populations were all over 95% pure. Overall study results and limits: Among all four CD4+ subsets, Type 1 diabetes patients had TCRB CDR3s that were moderately but significantly shorter. Researchers reported that naive, central memory and Treg TCRB repertoires appeared more similar in patients than in healthy donors.

As regards this clone: Its antigen is unknown.

The chain carries TRBV5-1 and TRBJ1-1; D perhaps matches TRBD1 (5 bases). Sequencing used naive CD4+ T cells from blood. The clonotype originates from a man younger than 40 with type 1 diabetes. This CDR3 reads CASSLMTVNTEAFF. Here the CDR3 DNA reads TGCGCCAGCAGCCTTATGACAGTGAACACTGAAGCTTTCTTT.